A single sample gave rise to the 3 T cell receptor beta chains below, sequenced in a study of blood T cells in healthy people across ages. The authors ran a second PCR of about 7 to 12 cycles using a sample-barcoded 5' primer and a J-beta primer mix. TCRdb recomputed calls from the 5' RACE reads with MiXCR, one row per CDR3 protein. This table holds some 1.5 million distinct CDR3 sequences, roughly 27% found once. The sequencing input was blood. These TCRs come from a woman aged 30 to 39 in good health.

This chain connects TRBV3-1 to TRBJ2-5; 9 bases fit TRBD2. With V trimmed by 6 bases and J by 11 bases, 19 bases remained unmatched. CDR1 LGHDT and CDR2 YNNKEL come from the germline V gene (reference sequence). The length of the CDR3 is 16 residues. CDR3 protein: CASSRLADTALGEQYF. CDR3 DNA sequence: TGTGCCAGCAGTCGACTAGCGGATACTGCCCTTGGGGAGCAGTACTTC.

This clonotype showed up many times. The CDR3 nucleotides read TGTGCCATCAGCCTCGGGTCTGGAGCGGAGACCCAGTACTTC. It encodes CAISLGSGAETQYF. The rearrangement links TRBV10-3 to TRBJ2-5; unclear D gene. Germline values: CDR1 ENHRY, CDR2 SYGVKD. The V and J ends lost 6 bases and 5 bases respectively, with 16 bases between them. This CDR3 is 14 amino acids long.

Details on this clonotype: Germline is not matched at one junction end, which may reflect a read error. This chain links TRBV6-6 with TRBJ2-2, with 7 positions matching TRBD1. The germline V gene encodes CDR1 MNHNY and CDR2 SVGAGI (reference sequence). The CDR3 totals 14 residues. The CDR3 is CASWQGVNTGELFF. CDR3 DNA: TGCGCCAGCTGGCAGGGGGTGAACACCGGGGAGCTGTTTTTT.